This is a list of T cell receptor beta chains from one sample in a study of blood T cell repertoires in COVID-19. Measured with immunoSEQ multiplex PCR; TCRdb has only the in-frame clones, and not every one. The profile shows roughly 150,000 clones, roughly four fifths of them singletons. Material: peripheral blood. The receptors were sampled from a woman older than 75 with acute or convalescent COVID-19. The CDR3 runs from the conserved cysteine through the conserved F or W. Fields, in order: J gene, D gene, clone size, V gene, CDR3 protein, CDR3 DNA. The D gene is left open where the match is weak. The size of a clone is reported for some rows only, either as once, few or many, or as a class for expanded clones.

TRBJ1-2	.	.	TRBV6-6	CATRGAGGPYGYTF	TGTGCCACCCGAGGTGCGGGGGGACCCTATGGCTACACCTTC
TRBJ1-2	.	.	TRBV7-8	CASSLNVRASNNYGYTF	TGTGCCAGCAGCTTGAATGTGAGGGCGTCCAATAACTATGGCTACACCTTC
TRBJ2-7	TRBD1	.	TRBV10-3	CAIKGQQGYEQYF	TGTGCCATTAAGGGACAGCAGGGTTACGAGCAGTACTTC
TRBJ1-2	TRBD1	.	TRBV3-1/TRBV3-2	CASSQGQGPYGYTF	TGTGCCAGCAGCCAAGGACAGGGTCCCTATGGCTACACCTTC
TRBJ1-1	TRBD1	.	TRBV5-1	CASSQGTALNTEAFF	TGCGCCAGCAGCCAGGGGACAGCGCTGAACACTGAAGCTTTCTTT
TRBJ1-4	TRBD1	few	TRBV29-1	CSVLEGAANEKLFF	TGCAGCGTCCTTGAGGGGGCGGCTAATGAAAAACTGTTTTTT
TRBJ1-6	TRBD1	.	TRBV19	CASSIGTGGHNSPLHF	TGTGCCAGTAGTATAGGAACAGGGGGTCATAATTCACCCCTCCACTTT
TRBJ1-2	.	.	TRBV7-8	CASSLDLGGLLDGYTF	TGTGCCAGCAGCTTAGATTTGGGGGGGCTTCTCGATGGCTACACCTTC
TRBJ2-2	.	once	TRBV28	CASTRPQINTGELFF	TGTGCCAGCACGAGGCCTCAGATAAACACCGGGGAGCTGTTTTTT
TRBJ2-1	.	.	TRBV29-1	CSVECRESSYNEQFF	TGCAGCGTTGAATGTCGGGAAAGCTCCTACAATGAGCAGTTCTTC
TRBJ2-1	TRBD2	.	TRBV19	CACSCGTTAYNEQFF	TGTGCCTGTAGTTGCGGGACTACAGCCTACAATGAGCAGTTCTTC
TRBJ1-1	TRBD1	.	TRBV29-1	CSVEGPGTGGSYPEAFF	TGCAGCGTTGAAGGGCCCGGGACAGGGGGCAGCTATCCTGAAGCTTTCTTT
TRBJ1-1	.	.	TRBV4-2	CASSQEKLNTEAFF	TGTGCCAGCAGCCAAGAAAAGCTGAACACTGAAGCTTTCTTT
TRBJ1-5	TRBD1	.	TRBV6-5	CASSIDRAPTLAQHF	TGTGCCAGCAGTATAGACAGGGCTCCAACGTTGGCCCAGCATTTT
TRBJ1-1	.	.	TRBV29-1	CSVQVDGSNTEAFF	TGCAGCGTTCAAGTCGACGGGTCGAACACTGAAGCTTTCTTT
TRBJ1-2	TRBD1	.	TRBV7-9	CASSLGQGALGYTF	TGTGCCAGCAGCTTAGGACAGGGGGCACTTGGCTACACCTTC
TRBJ1-1	.	.	TRBV6-5	CASQQELNTEAFF	TGTGCCAGTCAACAAGAATTGAACACTGAAGCTTTCTTT
TRBJ2-2	.	.	TRBV7-2	CASSRVMLGVGVGELFF	TGTGCCAGCAGCAGGGTAATGCTGGGAGTAGGTGTCGGGGAGCTGTTTTTT
TRBJ1-5	.	.	TRBV18	CASSHGDQGTQPQHF	TGTGCCAGCTCACACGGCGATCAGGGAACCCAGCCCCAGCATTTT
TRBJ2-7	TRBD2	.	TRBV29-1	CSALFLAGDEQYF	TGCAGCGCCTTATTTCTAGCGGGAGACGAGCAGTACTTC
TRBJ1-1	TRBD1	once	TRBV18	CATKTGINTEAFF	TGTGCCACCAAGACAGGGATAAACACTGAAGCTTTCTTT
TRBJ1-2	.	.	TRBV19	CASREGVGGYTF	TGTGCCAGCCGAGAAGGGGTTGGGGGCTACACCTTC
TRBJ1-4	.	.	TRBV6-1	CASSEAGTRTNEKLFF	TGTGCCAGCAGTGAAGCGGGCACACGGACTAATGAAAAACTGTTTTTT
TRBJ1-4	.	.	TRBV7-2	CASSPHDEKLFF	TGTGCCAGCAGCCCCCATGATGAAAAACTGTTTTTT
TRBJ2-1	TRBD2	.	TRBV29-1	CSVERASGNGNEQFF	TGCAGCGTTGAAAGGGCTAGCGGGAATGGCAATGAGCAGTTCTTC
TRBJ2-4	TRBD1	once	TRBV19	CASSPQRQGGSRNIQYF	TGTGCCAGTAGTCCCCAAAGACAGGGGGGAAGCCGAAACATTCAGTACTTC
TRBJ1-1	.	.	TRBV7-9	CASSSQGTEAFF	TGTGCCAGCAGCTCACAGGGCACTGAAGCTTTCTTT
TRBJ2-5	TRBD2	.	TRBV4-2	CASSQTLAGGQETQYF	TGTGCCAGCAGCCAAACGCTAGCGGGGGGGCAAGAGACCCAGTACTTC